Following are 2 T cell receptor beta chains from one sample sequenced in a study of molecular identifiers for immune sequencing clone quantification. TCRdb independently ran MiXCR on the PCR reads; one entry per CDR3 protein. The sample consists of around 460,000 distinct CDR3 sequences, roughly a fifth of them appearing once. Material: naive CD8+ T cells from blood, with Jurkat cell RNA spiked in. Stated subset: FACS-sorted CD8+CD4-CCR7+CD45RA+ naive T cells. These receptors all come from a human donor in good health. Some libraries in this study had Jurkat cell RNA spiked in.

The V gene is TRBV19, the J gene TRBJ1-5; a possible D gene is TRBD1 (6 bases). CDR1 LNHDA and CDR2 SQIVND come from the germline V gene (reference sequence). The CDR3 is made up of 15 amino acids. The V end lost 4 bases, the J end lost 4 bases, and 14 bases lay between the germline ends. The CDR3 region is CASSNMGAYNQPQHF. CDR3 in DNA: TGTGCCAGTAGTAATATGGGGGCTTATAATCAGCCCCAGCATTTT.

Turning to this clonotype: This could be a read error, since a much larger clone is one nucleotide away. Lacking the conserved final phenylalanine or tryptophan, this CDR3 likely reflects a read error. The genes are TRBV4-1 and TRBJ1-2, with a possible D match to TRBD1 (5 bases). V dropped 1 base and J dropped 4 bases, with 13 bases sitting between them. This CDR3 region has 15 residues. Per the germline V gene, CDR1 is MGHRA and CDR2 is YSYEKL. This CDR3 is CASSQVNRGGYGYTS. CDR3 in DNA: TGCGCCAGCAGCCAAGTTAATAGGGGCGGCTATGGCTACACCTCC.